This entry concerns a single T cell receptor beta chain. CDR1 is SEHNR and CDR2 is FQNEAQ in the germline V gene (reference sequence). CDR3 length equals 14 residues. Trimming pared 3 bases from V and 0 bases from J, leaving 6 bases between. Some clones are missing from TCRdb's copy, which holds only in-frame ones; the method was immunoSEQ multiplex PCR. The sample includes 250,000 to 300,000 clones, less than 90% of them seen just once. The data were obtained in a study of blood T cell repertoires in COVID-19. For the study at large: Collection of acute and convalescent COVID-19 samples took place in the United States, Italy and Spain.

Sequencing was carried out using peripheral blood. This receptor was obtained from a man aged 60 to 75 who had recovered from COVID-19. The genes are TRBV7-9 and TRBJ2-4; TRBD1 might be the D (5 bases). CDR3 nucleotide sequence: TGTGCCAGCAGCTTGACAGTAGCCAAAAACATTCAGTACTTC. Translation: CASSLTVAKNIQYF. Filled out from reference TRBV7-9 and TRBJ2-4, the complete variable domain reads DTGVSQNPRHKITKRGQNVTFRCDPISEHNRLYWYRQTLGQGPEFLTYFQNEAQLEKSRLLSDRFSAERPKGSFSTLEIQRTEQGDSAMYLCASSLTVAKNIQYFGAGTRLSVL.